What follows are 26 T cell receptor beta chains derived from one specimen sequenced in a study of blood T cells in healthy people across ages. A sample-barcoded 5' primer and a J-beta primer mix were used in a second PCR of roughly 7 to 11 cycles. TCRdb independently ran MiXCR on the 5' RACE reads; one entry per CDR3 protein. The table includes 1.5 million to 1.8 million distinct CDR3 sequences, 42% detected once. The material sequenced was blood. These receptors originate from a woman aged 18-29 years in good health.

There are a few counts of this clonotype. The chain couples TRBV20-1 to TRBJ2-7, with 10 positions matching TRBD1. The CDR3 has 13 residues. V lost 6 bases, J lost 2 bases, and 4 bases stayed unmatched. The germline V gene has CDR1 DFQATT and CDR2 SNEGSKA (reference sequence). CDR3: CSAQGQGTYEQYF. The CDR3 coding sequence is TGCAGTGCACAGGGACAGGGGACCTACGAGCAGTACTTC.

The chain couples TRBV9 to TRBJ2-2; D remains unclear. Germline CDR1 SGDLS, CDR2 YYNGEE. CDR3 length: 16 amino acids. Trimming took 3 bases from V and 4 from J, leaving 16 bases between them. The chain's CDR3 is CASSERRVPGTGELFF. The DNA of the CDR3 is TGTGCCAGCAGCGAGAGACGAGTTCCGGGCACCGGGGAGCTGTTTTTT.

This clonotype was seen more than once but under ten times. The rearrangement links TRBV3-1 to TRBJ2-1; 8 nucleotides match TRBD1. In germline, CDR1 is LGHDT, CDR2 YNNKEL (reference sequence). Losses at the gene ends were 1 base for V and 3 bases for J; bases not matched to a gene: 8. This CDR3 is built from 17 residues. The chain's CDR3 is CASSQVAYRGFYNEQFF. The CDR3 coding sequence is TGTGCCAGCAGCCAAGTCGCTTACAGGGGGTTCTACAATGAGCAGTTCTTC.

There are a few counts of this clonotype. The V and J genes are TRBV7-8 and TRBJ2-3; D gene ambiguous. Trimming stripped 5 bases from V and 6 bases from J, with 9 bases between. Germline-derived CDR1 and CDR2 are SGHVS and FQNEAQ. This CDR3 is built from 12 residues. The DNA for the CDR3 is TGTGCCAGCAGCCCCCTTATGGATACGCAGTATTTT. This encodes CASSPLMDTQYF.

This clonotype occurred a few times. The chain carries TRBV18 and TRBJ2-1, with D tentatively TRBD2 (6 bases). V dropped 5 bases and J dropped 7 bases, with 9 bases sitting between them. Per germline, CDR1 KGHSH and CDR2 LQKENI. CDR3 size: 12 residues. The CDR3: CASSREANEQFF. For the CDR3, the DNA is TGTGCCAGCTCAAGGGAGGCGAATGAGCAGTTCTTC.

The table lists this clonotype with a few counts. The chain combines TRBV20-1 with TRBJ2-5; D call uncertain. This CDR3 has 15 residues. CDR1 DFQATT and CDR2 SNEGSKA come from the germline V gene (reference sequence). V dropped 4 bases and J dropped 3 bases, with 18 bases sitting between them. CDR3 DNA sequence: TGCAGTGCTATCGATAAAGGCCTCATTAAAGAGACCCAGTACTTC. This encodes CSAIDKGLIKETQYF.

This clonotype was observed a single time. The chain couples TRBV6-1 to TRBJ2-7; TRBD2 is a possible D gene (5 bases). Deletions cut 7 bases from V and 3 bases from J, with 19 bases between. Germline V gene lookup returns CDR1 MNHNS and CDR2 SASEGT. The CDR3 is 15 residues long. CDR3 region: CASNPAAGQYYEQYF. In DNA, the CDR3 is TGTGCCAGCAACCCAGCCGCGGGCCAATACTACGAGCAGTACTTC.

The CDR3 DNA follows: TGTGCCAGCAGTTTCTTGGGTAGCGGTTCTATCGGAGATACGCAGTATTTT. Its translation is CASSFLGSGSIGDTQYF. V gene TRBV28 combines with J gene TRBJ2-3; D perhaps matches TRBD2 (6 bases). CDR1 and CDR2 from the germline V gene are MDHEN and SYDVKM. V lost 3 bases and J lost 5, with 21 bases in between. The CDR3 runs 17 residues.

This chain connects TRBV3-1 to TRBJ2-7; 10 positions match TRBD1. J was trimmed by 5 bases and V by 5 bases; bases with no gene match: 9. This CDR3 is built from 15 residues. Germline V lookup: CDR1 LGHDT, CDR2 YNNKEL (reference sequence). The DNA of the CDR3 is TGTGCCAGCAGCAGCAAGACAGGGGGCCGGAACGAGCAGTACTTC. Translated: CASSSKTGGRNEQYF.

This clonotype occurred a few times. This chain joins TRBV11-2 and TRBJ1-2; TRBD1 is a possible D gene (5 bases). The V gene lost 5 bases and the J gene lost 13 bases, with 11 bases spanning the gap. The CDR3 contains 10 residues. The V gene's germline CDR1 is SGHAT and CDR2 FQNNGV. The CDR3 nucleotides read TGTGCCAGCAGCCCCAATACAGGCACCTTC. It specifies CASSPNTGTF.

This rearrangement joins TRBV4-3 to TRBJ2-6; 9 nucleotides line up with TRBD1. This CDR3 spans 17 amino acids. Per the germline V gene, CDR1 is LGHNA and CDR2 is YSLEER. Trimming took 4 bases from V and 3 from J; bases not matched to a gene: 7. The chain's CDR3 is CASSLGQGGVGANVLTF. CDR3 in DNA: TGCGCCAGCAGCCTGGGACAGGGAGGCGTTGGGGCCAACGTCCTGACTTTC.

This clonotype has a handful of counts. The chain joins TRBV27 to TRBJ1-6; D is unresolved. Germline V gene data show CDR1 as MNHEY and CDR2 as SMNVEV (reference sequence). Trimming took off 5 bases at V and 7 bases at J, with 9 bases between the two ends. The CDR3 covers 13 residues. DNA for the CDR3: TGTGCCAGCAGTGGCTGGGCCAATTCACCCCTCCACTTT. Its translation: CASSGWANSPLHF.

As regards this clonotype: Just one base apart from a much larger clone, this may be a read error. The J gene is TRBJ2-3, the V gene TRBV7-2, with TRBD2 matching over 7 bases. CDR3 length: 15 amino acids. V gave up 4 bases and J gave up 2 bases; unmatched junction bases: 6. From germline, CDR1 is SGHTA and CDR2 FQGNSA. This chain's CDR3 is CASSSRLANTDTQYF. CDR3 in DNA: TGTGCCAGCAGCTCTCGACTAGCCAACACAGATACGCAGTATTTT.

CDR3 bases: TGTGCCAGCAGCCCCCAGCAGGGCATCGGTGAAGCTTTCTTT. Protein sequence: CASSPQQGIGEAFF. The rearrangement uses TRBV6-1 and TRBJ1-1, with D maybe TRBD1 (5 bases). There are 14 residues in the CDR3. CDR1 is MNHNS, CDR2 SASEGT, per germline. Trimming removed 6 bases from V and 7 bases from J, with 18 bases in between.

This clonotype has more than one count but fewer than ten. This chain links TRBV19 with TRBJ1-1; perhaps TRBD1 as D (6 bases). Germline V gene sequence: CDR1 LNHDA, CDR2 SQIVND (reference sequence). V lost 8 bases, J lost 4 bases, and 11 bases lay in between. The CDR3 is 12 residues long. The CDR3 spells CASQGRSTEAFF. CDR3 nucleotides: TGTGCCAGTCAGGGGAGGTCCACTGAAGCTTTCTTT.

The chain has TRBV28 and TRBJ1-6; no reliable D call. V gave up 6 bases and J gave up 0 bases, with 15 bases separating them. The CDR3 spans 17 residues. Germline V gives CDR1 MDHEN, CDR2 SYDVKM. The CDR3 is CASRIPAWSSYNSPLHF. CDR3 DNA sequence: TGTGCCAGCAGAATCCCGGCCTGGAGCTCCTATAATTCACCCCTCCACTTT.

V gene TRBV6-5 combines with J gene TRBJ1-4; TRBD1 aligns across 7 bases. V gave up 2 bases and J gave up 10 bases; unmatched junction bases: 1. CDR3 length equals 12 residues. Germline assignment: CDR1 MNHEY and CDR2 SVGAGI. As DNA, the CDR3 is TGTGCCAGCAGTTACCAGGGGGGAAAACTGTTTTTT. Residues: CASSYQGGKLFF.

This clonotype was seen a handful of times. The chain uses TRBV6-5 and TRBJ1-1, with D possibly matching TRBD1 (6 bases). This CDR3 comprises 15 residues. The V gene's germline CDR1 is MNHEY and CDR2 SVGAGI. V was clipped by 7 bases and J by 4 bases, with 19 bases between them. CDR3 protein: CASTSGVGGLTEAFF. The CDR3 DNA reads as TGTGCCAGCACCTCAGGGGTTGGGGGTCTCACTGAAGCTTTCTTT.

The CDR3 sequence is CASSRDGQVEKYEQYF. CDR3 in DNA: TGCGCCAGCAGCCGGGACGGACAGGTGGAGAAATACGAGCAGTACTTC. The V gene is TRBV5-1, the J gene TRBJ2-7, with 7 bases lining up with TRBD1. CDR1 is SGHRS and CDR2 is YFSETQ in the germline V gene. The V segment lost 4 bases and the J segment 4 bases; nucleotides outside the gene matches: 14. CDR3 length: 16 residues.

The chain carries TRBV18 and TRBJ2-1; 9 bases are shared with TRBD2. Germline CDR1 reads KGHSH; CDR2 reads LQKENI. After removal of 0 bases from V and 10 bases from J, the junction contained 1 base not matched to a gene. CDR3 size: 13 residues. The CDR3 sequence: CASSPPGLAEQFF. CDR3 sequence (DNA): TGTGCCAGCTCACCACCCGGACTAGCGGAGCAGTTCTTC.

In this sample, this clonotype turned up a few times. This chain joins TRBV20-1 and TRBJ2-2; TRBD2 agrees at 9 bases. Germline V gene sequence: CDR1 DFQATT, CDR2 SNEGSKA (reference sequence). V dropped 6 bases and J dropped 4; count of bases not matched to a gene: 21. The CDR3 length is 19 residues. CDR3 bases: TGCAGTGCGTTACAGGGGCTAGCGGGACCCAACCCATTCACCGGGGAGCTGTTTTTT. This gives the protein CSALQGLAGPNPFTGELFF.

V and J are TRBV2 and TRBJ2-5; no clear D gene. The CDR3 has 13 residues. Germline values: CDR1 SNHLY, CDR2 FYNNEI. V dropped 4 bases and J dropped 4 bases, with 10 bases sitting between them. CDR3: CASSVFRSETQYF. CDR3 bases: TGTGCCAGCAGTGTCTTCAGGTCAGAGACCCAGTACTTC.

This clonotype was recorded a few times. The rearrangement uses TRBV30 and TRBJ1-2; D is ambiguous. V gave up 1 base and J gave up 4 bases, with 7 bases separating them. The CDR3 is 12 residues long. Looked up from germline, CDR1 is GTSNPN and CDR2 is SVGIG (reference sequence). The CDR3 DNA sequence: TGTGCCTGGAGTGGCCAGCTCTATGGCTACACCTTC. Its protein is CAWSGQLYGYTF.

This chain links TRBV14 with TRBJ1-1, with TRBD1 as a possible D gene (5 bases). V was shortened by 0 bases and J by 1 base, with 9 bases between the two germline ends. Per germline, CDR1 SGHDN and CDR2 FVKESK. The CDR3 extends over 15 amino acids. In DNA, the CDR3 is TGTGCCAGCAGCCAAGATGGGGGTCCGAACACTGAAGCTTTCTTT. This codes for CASSQDGGPNTEAFF.

The CDR3 DNA reads TGTGCCAGCAGTTCAAGGCGCGGGGATACGCAGTATTTT. Its translation is CASSSRRGDTQYF. The genes are TRBV12-3 or TRBV12-4 and TRBJ2-3; TRBD2 is a possible D gene (5 bases). The germline V and J ends were trimmed by 4 bases and 6 bases, with 11 bases remaining between them. The CDR3 has 13 residues.

The chain combines TRBV9 with TRBJ1-1; TRBD1 might be the D (5 bases). The CDR3 covers 15 residues. V dropped 0 bases and J dropped 2 bases, with 11 bases sitting between them. Germline V gene lookup returns CDR1 SGDLS and CDR2 YYNGEE. Here the CDR3 DNA reads TGTGCCAGCAGCGTAGAGCCAGGGATTAACACTGAAGCTTTCTTT. As protein: CASSVEPGINTEAFF.